Presented here are 11 T cell receptor beta chains from one specimen sequenced in a study of blood T cells in healthy people across ages. Primers used in a second PCR of roughly 6 to 11 cycles were a sample-barcoded 5' primer and a J-beta primer mix. TCRdb fed the 5' RACE reads into MiXCR, producing one record per CDR3 protein. The table lists 1.5 million to 2 million distinct CDR3 sequences, 28% of them singletons. Sequenced sample: blood. These receptors were collected from a woman aged 25 to 39 in good health.

This clonotype turned up a few times. At one boundary the junction diverges from the germline segment, which might be a read error. The rearrangement joins TRBV28 to TRBJ2-3; no clear D gene. Per the germline V gene, CDR1 is MDHEN and CDR2 is SYDVKM. This CDR3 is built from 17 residues. Here the CDR3 DNA reads TGTGCCGGCAGTTCTTCCCCAGAGAGTGTTAGCACAGATACGCAGTATTTT. It translates to CAGSSSPESVSTDTQYF.

This clonotype was seen only a few times. The CDR3 reads CASTPYLFQETQYF. CDR3 DNA sequence: TGCGCCAGCACCCCCTATCTATTCCAAGAGACCCAGTACTTC. The chain is built from TRBV5-1 and TRBJ2-5; D uncertain. The germline V gene encodes CDR1 SGHRS and CDR2 YFSETQ. V dropped 6 bases and J dropped 1 base, with 13 bases sitting between them. The CDR3 spans 14 residues.

The chain is built from TRBV6-4 and TRBJ2-1; no definite D call. The V gene's germline CDR1 is MRHNA and CDR2 SNTAGT. Trimming cost V 0 bases and J 2 bases, with 8 bases left between them. The CDR3 is made up of 15 amino acids. CDR3 bases: TGTGCCAGCAGTGACTCTAGTGGGCCCTACAATGAGCAGTTCTTC. Residues: CASSDSSGPYNEQFF.

This chain links TRBV5-1 with TRBJ2-7, with TRBD2 identical over 12 bases. The CDR3 runs to 18 residues. V was clipped by 2 bases and J by 5 bases; unmatched bases: 14. The germline V gene has CDR1 SGHRS and CDR2 YFSETQ. The CDR3: CASSFGASGGAGVNEQYF. The CDR3 region has the DNA TGCGCCAGCAGCTTTGGGGCTAGCGGGGGGGCCGGGGTGAACGAGCAGTACTTC.

This clonotype was found many times. V is TRBV12-5 and J is TRBJ2-7; the match to TRBD2 covers 10 bases. Germline CDR1 is LGHNT and CDR2 is FRNRAP. This CDR3 has 14 amino acids. V shed 8 bases and J 4 bases; nucleotides not matched to a gene: 8. CDR3 nucleotide sequence: TGTGCTAGTTCTAGCGGGGGCCTGTTATACGAGCAGTACTTC. This codes for CASSSGGLLYEQYF. Drawing the rest from reference TRBV12-5 and TRBJ2-7, the complete variable domain is DARVTQTPRHKVTEMGQEVTMRCQPILGHNTVFWYRQTMMQGLELLAYFRNRAPLDDSGMPKDRFSAEMPDATLATLKIQPSEPRDSAVYFCASSSGGLLYEQYFGPGTRLTVT.

This clonotype was counted only a few times. The chain couples TRBV27 to TRBJ1-3; D is ambiguous. Trimming shortened V by 4 bases and J by 0 bases, and 22 bases separated the two germline ends. The length of the CDR3 is 19 residues. From germline, CDR1 is MNHEY and CDR2 SMNVEV (reference sequence). The chain's CDR3 is CASSYPILQENHSGNTIYF. The CDR3 coding sequence is TGTGCCAGCAGTTACCCTATTCTGCAGGAAAACCACTCTGGAAACACCATATATTTT.

This clonotype was recorded a few times. The rearrangement joins TRBV14 to TRBJ2-7, with TRBD2 matching 7 bases. The length of the CDR3 is 14 residues. V shed 0 bases, J shed 10 bases, and the junction held 9 bases outside the gene matches. In germline, CDR1 is SGHDN, CDR2 FVKESK. CDR3 sequence: CASSQDSGGSEQYF. CDR3 DNA: TGTGCCAGCAGCCAAGACTCGGGAGGTTCGGAACAGTACTTC.

The CDR3 DNA reads TGTGCCCTGGACAGGGTGGGTGGAGAGACCCAGTACTTC. Protein sequence: CALDRVGGETQYF. The V gene is TRBV30, the J gene TRBJ2-5; 8 bases are a match to TRBD1. The CDR3 is 13 amino acids. Germline V gives CDR1 GTSNPN, CDR2 SVGIG (reference sequence). V shed 8 bases and J 4 bases; nucleotides not matched to a gene: 9.

This chain connects TRBV12-3 or TRBV12-4 to TRBJ1-2, with D possibly matching TRBD1 (5 bases). Trimming removed 9 bases at V and 7 bases at J, with 18 bases between. This CDR3 has 13 residues. The CDR3, as DNA: TGTGCCAGTCAAACAGGCCCGGGCGGTGGCTACACCTTC. Residues: CASQTGPGGGYTF.

The chain recombines TRBV18 with TRBJ1-2, with TRBD1 identical over 10 bases. Trimming removed 6 bases from V and 7 bases from J; junction bases left unmatched: 17. The CDR3 is made up of 17 amino acids. Germline V gives CDR1 KGHSH, CDR2 LQKENI. CDR3 coding DNA: TGTGCCAGCTCCACCAATACGCCGACAGGGGGCAATAGTGGCTACACCTTC. Translation: CASSTNTPTGGNSGYTF. Looking up the rest from reference TRBV18 and TRBJ1-2 gives the full variable domain: NAGVMQNPRHLVRRRGQEARLRCSPMKGHSHVYWYRQLPEEGLKFMVYLQKENIIDESGMPKERFSAEFPKEGPSILRIQQVVRGDSAAYFCASSTNTPTGGNSGYTFGSGTRLTVV.

On this clonotype itself: Given a much more abundant clone one base away, this may be a read error. The CDR3, as DNA: TGCAGTGCCCCGAGGGAACGGGGCATAGCAGCTCGGGTCGAGCAGTACTTC. Its protein is CSAPRERGIAARVEQYF. The chain employs TRBV20-1 and TRBJ2-7; D tentatively fits TRBD1 or TRBD2 (5 bases each). The CDR3 runs to 17 residues. Deletions cut 6 bases from V and 6 bases from J, with 30 bases between. Germline assignment: CDR1 DFQATT and CDR2 SNEGSKA (reference sequence).